Below, 8 T cell receptor beta chains from the same sample are listed, as sequenced in a study of T-cell reconstitution after alpha-beta-depleted transplantation in children. Unique molecular identifiers featured in how the TCRbeta library was prepared. TCRdb independently ran MiXCR on the PCR reads; one entry per CDR3 protein. The table records 200,000 to 250,000 distinct CDR3 sequences, roughly 8.3% of them present only once. The sample in question was PBMCs, mostly from graft donor cells, obtained 360 days after TCRalphabeta/CD19-depleted stem cell transplant. All receptors derive from a male patient between 2 and 9 years old who had a stem cell transplant for acute myeloid leukemia, so the T cells may come from the graft donor.

This clonotype was picked up many times. The J gene is TRBJ1-3, the V gene TRBV3-1; D gene uncertain. CDR1 and CDR2 from the germline V gene are LGHDT and YNNKEL (reference sequence). V was clipped by 0 bases and J by 3 bases, with 15 bases between them. The CDR3 length is 17 residues. DNA for the CDR3: TGTGCCAGCAGCCAAGATCCCACCTCCCGAAGTGGAAACACCATATATTTT. Protein product: CASSQDPTSRSGNTIYF.

This clonotype came up many times. The CDR3 region has the DNA TGTGCCAGCAGTCCCGCGGACAGGAGCTCCTACGAGCAGTACGTC. Encoded protein: CASSPADRSSYEQYV. The chain joins TRBV28 to TRBJ2-7, with 7 bases that match TRBD1. The CDR3 is made up of 15 amino acids. V lost 5 bases, J lost 0 bases, and 7 bases stayed unmatched. In germline, CDR1 is MDHEN, CDR2 SYDVKM.

The sample holds a few counts of this clonotype. V and J are TRBV30 and TRBJ2-3; D is unclear. The CDR3 has 11 amino acids. The V end lost 0 bases, the J end lost 7 bases, and 5 bases lay between the germline ends. CDR1 and CDR2 from the germline V gene are GTSNPN and SVGIG (reference sequence). The CDR3 is CAWSVPHTQYF. The CDR3 bases are TGTGCCTGGAGTGTGCCCCATACGCAGTATTTT.

V and J are TRBV12-3 or TRBV12-4 and TRBJ2-7; 7 bases line up with TRBD2. The CDR3 loop spans 13 amino acids. V shed 5 bases and J 5 bases; nucleotides not matched to a gene: 6. CDR3 sequence: CASSTGTIDEQYF. The CDR3 region has the DNA TGTGCCAGCAGTACCGGGACTATTGACGAGCAGTACTTC.

This clonotype occurred many times. The rearrangement uses TRBV4-2 and TRBJ2-3; no definite D call. The V and J ends lost 5 bases and 2 bases respectively, with 5 bases between them. Looked up from germline, CDR1 is LGHNA and CDR2 is YNFKEQ. CDR3 size: 12 residues. The CDR3 coding sequence is TGTGCCAGCAGCTCGACCACAGATACGCAGTATTTT. Translation: CASSSTTDTQYF.

About this clonotype itself: Since a much larger clone is just one base distant, this may be a read error. The J gene is TRBJ2-1, the V gene TRBV7-8; tentative D call: TRBD2 (6 bases). There are 16 residues in the CDR3. Germline V gene data show CDR1 as SGHVS and CDR2 as FQNEAQ. The CDR3 loop is CDSSLPGEHSYNEQFF. The DNA of the CDR3 is TGTGACAGCAGCTTACCGGGAGAACATTCCTACAATGAGCAGTTCTTC.

This clonotype has at least ten counts. This chain joins TRBV7-8 and TRBJ2-1; TRBD2 agrees at 7 bases. The CDR3 runs 17 residues. Looked up from germline, CDR1 is SGHVS and CDR2 is FQNEAQ. With V trimmed by 2 bases and J by 3 bases, 10 bases remained unmatched. CDR3 sequence: CASSLLAPGTNYNEQFF. The CDR3 DNA sequence: TGTGCCAGCAGCTTACTGGCTCCCGGGACTAACTACAATGAGCAGTTCTTC.

The V call is TRBV5-1, the J call TRBJ1-2; 11 bases agree with TRBD1. This CDR3 comprises 16 residues. Germline V gene lookup returns CDR1 SGHRS and CDR2 YFSETQ. The V gene end was trimmed by 3 bases and the J gene end by 6 bases; junction bases not matched to a gene: 10. The CDR3 DNA is TGCGCCAGCAGCTCCCCGGACAGGGGGCTTGGGGATGGCTACACCTTC. Amino acid sequence: CASSSPDRGLGDGYTF. Full variable domain (outside the CDR3, taken from reference TRBV5-1 and TRBJ1-2): KAGVTQTPRYLIKTRGQQVTLSCSPISGHRSVSWYQQTPGQGLQFLFEYFSETQRNKGNFPGRFSGRQFSNSRSEMNVSTLELGDSALYLCASSSPDRGLGDGYTFGSGTRLTVV.